This section outlines one T cell receptor (beta chain) sequence together with its context. Its antigen remains unknown. Tagging with unique molecular identifiers was applied to individual cDNA molecules. From the 5' RACE reads, TCRdb called clonotypes with MiXCR, one entry per CDR3 protein. The sample lists 40,000 to 55,000 distinct CDR3 sequences; about 6% were seen once. The record originates from a study of early T cells in non-severe SARS-CoV-2 infection. As for the study in general: Sequencing was performed on bulk RNA from unsorted whole blood, leaving chains unpaired.

Findings and caveats of the study: Matching with VDJdb favored anti-spike CD8 responses (missing private and CD4 specificities).

This CDR3 comprises 14 residues. Trimming pared 5 bases from V and 3 bases from J, leaving 11 bases between. The sequencing here drew on whole blood, taken at baseline. The rearrangement joins TRBV12-3 or TRBV12-4 to TRBJ2-1, with D possibly TRBD1 on 5 matching bases. The clonotype originates from an adult who was a healthcare worker with PCR-confirmed SARS-CoV-2 infection or an uninfected control (not recorded which). CDR3: CASSLRVFYNEQFF. CDR3 nucleotide sequence: TGTGCCAGCAGTCTCAGGGTTTTCTACAATGAGCAGTTCTTC.